This is a list of T cell receptor beta chains from one sample in a study of tumor-infiltrating lymphocytes in primary liver carcinoma. TCRdb redid the calling of the multiplex PCR reads with MiXCR, one entry per CDR3 protein. Of 320,000 or so distinct CDR3 sequences in the sample, 60% to 80% were seen once. Sequencing was carried out using peripheral blood. All receptors derive from a man aged 35 to 55 with primary liver carcinoma and hepatitis B virus infection. The CDR3 runs from the conserved cysteine through the conserved F or W. The order of the fields is clone size, J gene, V gene, D gene, CDR3 protein, CDR3 DNA. D genes are given only for firm matches. A clone size is listed for some rows: how often the clone was seen (once, few, many), or a class if it is expanded.

- TRBJ2-3 TRBV4-3 - CDSSQGEDTQYF TGTGACAGCAGCCAGGGGGAGGATACGCAATATTTT
many TRBJ2-1 TRBV10-2 TRBD1 CASSPPGQGMNEQFF TGCGCCAGCAGTCCCCCGGGACAGGGGATGAATGAGCAGTTCTTC
- TRBJ1-5 TRBV29-1 - CGVGSPTSVDTQHF TGCGGCGTTGGAAGTCCAACTAGCGTGGATACGCAGCATTTT
- TRBJ1-2 TRBV5-6 - CASSSRGQVLHGYTF TGTGCCAGCAGCTCAAGGGGCCAGGTCCTTCATGGCTACACCTTC
- TRBJ2-2 TRBV6-2/TRBV6-3 - CVGSHGISGELFF TGTGTCGGCAGCCACGGGATATCCGGGGAGCTGTTTTTT
- TRBJ1-2 TRBV30 - CAWSLGVKGYTF TGTGCCTGGAGTTTGGGAGTGAAAGGCTACACCTTC
- TRBJ1-3 TRBV4-1 - CASSQDPGGTGNTIYF TGCGCCAGCAGCCAAGATCCCGGAGGGACTGGAAACACCATATATTTT
many TRBJ2-5 TRBV11-1 - CASSGGWGETQYF TGTGCCAGCAGCGGCGGTTGGGGAGAGACCCAGTACTTC
once TRBJ1-2 TRBV7-2 - CASSLHLQGHGYTF TGTGCCAGCAGCCTCCACCTACAGGGCCATGGCTACACCTTC
- TRBJ2-2 TRBV6-5 TRBD2 CASSSSLALSGKLFF TGTGCCAGCAGTTCGTCACTAGCGCTCTCAGGGAAGCTGTTTTTT
- TRBJ2-7 TRBV11-1 - CASGLAYGGYEQYF TGTGCCAGCGGCTTAGCGTATGGGGGCTACGAGCAGTATTTC
- TRBJ2-4 TRBV30 TRBD2 CAWGPSGRAGVQYF TGTGCCTGGGGCCCAAGCGGGAGGGCCGGGGTTCAGTACTTC
- TRBJ1-5 TRBV10-1 - CASSESSGPQDF TGCGCCAGCAGTGAGTCGAGTGGGCCCCAGGATTTT
- TRBJ1-5 TRBV5-5 - CASSQEGNNNQPQHF TGTGCCAGCAGCCAGGAGGGAAATAACAATCAGCCCCAGCATTTT
- TRBJ1-1 TRBV7-9 TRBD1 CASSFPTGGGWTDAFF TGTGCCAGCAGCTTTCCGACAGGGGGCGGATGGACTGATGCTTTCTTT
once TRBJ2-4 TRBV11-1 - CASSVGDIQYF TGTGCCAGCAGCGTTGGAGACATTCAGTACTTC
- TRBJ2-4 TRBV28 TRBD2 CASSRASSGVAKNIQYF TGTGCCAGCAGCCGTGCGAGTAGCGGGGTAGCCAAAAACATTCAGTACTTC
many TRBJ2-1 TRBV4-2 TRBD2 CASSPVKWTSGTGGPYNEQFF TGTGCCAGCAGCCCTGTCAAGTGGACTAGCGGGACCGGGGGCCCCTACAATGAGCAGTTCTTC
few TRBJ2-4 TRBV12-3/TRBV12-4 TRBD2 CASRPPGTSGSGKNIQYF TGTGCCAGCAGACCCCCCGGGACTAGCGGGAGTGGCAAAAACATTCAGTACTTC
- TRBJ2-1 TRBV11-3 - CASSLREGYYNEQLF TGTGCCAGCAGCTTAAGGGAAGGCTACTACAATGAGCAGCTCTTC
- TRBJ1-1 TRBV6-5 - CASSRRANTEAFF TGTGCCAGCAGTAGACGCGCGAACACTGAAGCTTTCTTT
many TRBJ2-7 TRBV5-5 - CASSFTPLEQYF TGTGCCAGCAGCTTTACACCTTTGGAGCAGTACTTC
once TRBJ2-3 TRBV5-1 - CASSLSPTYTQYF TGCGCCAGCAGCTTGTCGCCCACATATACGCAGTATTTT
- TRBJ2-2 TRBV5-7 - CAGSPPGTPTGELFF TGTGCCGGCAGCCCCCCCGGGACACCAACCGGGGAGCTGTTTTTT
many TRBJ1-2 TRBV4-3 TRBD1 CASSQDSGQGSGYTF TGCGCCAGCAGCCAAGACTCGGGACAGGGAAGTGGCTACACCTTC
- TRBJ2-3 TRBV2 - CASSGFADTQYF TGTGCCAGCAGTGGATTCGCAGATACGCAGTATTTT
- TRBJ2-5 TRBV5-4 - CTSSLAGSQETQYF TGTACCAGCAGCTTGGCGGGGTCTCAAGAGACCCAGTACTTC